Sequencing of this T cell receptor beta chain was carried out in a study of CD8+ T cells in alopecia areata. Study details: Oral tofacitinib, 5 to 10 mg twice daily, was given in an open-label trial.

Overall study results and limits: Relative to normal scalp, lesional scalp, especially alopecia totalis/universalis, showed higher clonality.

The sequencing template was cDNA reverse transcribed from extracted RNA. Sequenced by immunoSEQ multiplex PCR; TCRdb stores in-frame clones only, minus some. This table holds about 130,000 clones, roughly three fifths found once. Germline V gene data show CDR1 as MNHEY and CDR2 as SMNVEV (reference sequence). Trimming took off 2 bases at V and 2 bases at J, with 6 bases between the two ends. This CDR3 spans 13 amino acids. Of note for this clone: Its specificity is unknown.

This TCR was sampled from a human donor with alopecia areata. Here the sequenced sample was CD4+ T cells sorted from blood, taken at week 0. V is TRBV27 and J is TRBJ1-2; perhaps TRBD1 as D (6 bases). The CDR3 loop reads CASSLDRNYGYTF. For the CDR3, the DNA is TGTGCCAGCAGTTTAGACAGGAACTATGGCTACACCTTC.